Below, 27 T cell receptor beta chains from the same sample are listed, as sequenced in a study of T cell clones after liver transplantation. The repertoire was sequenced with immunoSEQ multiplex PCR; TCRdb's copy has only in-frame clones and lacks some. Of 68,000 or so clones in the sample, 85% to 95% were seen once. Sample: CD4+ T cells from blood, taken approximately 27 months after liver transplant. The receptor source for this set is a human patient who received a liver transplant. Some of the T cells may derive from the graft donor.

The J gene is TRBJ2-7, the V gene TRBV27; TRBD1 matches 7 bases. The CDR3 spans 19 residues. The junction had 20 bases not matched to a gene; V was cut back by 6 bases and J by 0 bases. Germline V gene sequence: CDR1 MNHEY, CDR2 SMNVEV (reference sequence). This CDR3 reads CASSERTRDRPTSSYEQYF. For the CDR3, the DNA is TGTGCCAGCAGCGAGAGAACACGGGACAGACCCACGAGCTCCTACGAGCAGTACTTC.

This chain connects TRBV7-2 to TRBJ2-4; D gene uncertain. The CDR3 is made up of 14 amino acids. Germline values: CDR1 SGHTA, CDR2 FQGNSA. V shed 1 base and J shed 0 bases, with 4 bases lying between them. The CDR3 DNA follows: TGTGCCAGCAGCTTAGGGCTAGCCAAAAACATTCAGTACTTC. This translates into CASSLGLAKNIQYF.

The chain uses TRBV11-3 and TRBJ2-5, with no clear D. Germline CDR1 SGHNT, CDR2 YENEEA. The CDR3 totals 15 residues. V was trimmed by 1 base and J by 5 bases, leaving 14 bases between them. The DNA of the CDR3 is TGTGCCAGCAGCTTAGGAGAAGGTCTGGGGGAGACCCAGTACTTC. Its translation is CASSLGEGLGETQYF.

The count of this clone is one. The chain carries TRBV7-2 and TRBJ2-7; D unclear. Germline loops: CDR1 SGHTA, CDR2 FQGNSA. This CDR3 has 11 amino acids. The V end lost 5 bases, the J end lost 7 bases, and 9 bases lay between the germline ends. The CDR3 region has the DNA TGTGCCAGCAGCGTCACGAGGGAGCAGTACTTC. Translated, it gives CASSVTREQYF.

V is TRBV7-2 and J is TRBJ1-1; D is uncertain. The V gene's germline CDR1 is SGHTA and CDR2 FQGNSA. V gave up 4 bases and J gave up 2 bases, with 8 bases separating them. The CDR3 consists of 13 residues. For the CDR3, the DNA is TGTGCCAGCAGCTCTCAGAAAAACACTGAAGCTTTCTTT. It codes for CASSSQKNTEAFF.

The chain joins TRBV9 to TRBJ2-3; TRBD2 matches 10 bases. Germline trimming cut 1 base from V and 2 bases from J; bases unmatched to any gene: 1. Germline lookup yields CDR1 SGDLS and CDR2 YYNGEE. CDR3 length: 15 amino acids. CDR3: CASSVLAGDTDTQYF. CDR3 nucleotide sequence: TGTGCCAGCAGCGTACTAGCGGGGGACACAGATACGCAGTATTTT. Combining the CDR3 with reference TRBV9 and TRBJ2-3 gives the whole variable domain DSGVTQTPKHLITATGQRVTLRCSPRSGDLSVYWYQQSLDQGLQFLIQYYNGEERAKGNILERFSAQQFPDLHSELNLSSLELGDSALYFCASSVLAGDTDTQYFGPGTRLTVL.

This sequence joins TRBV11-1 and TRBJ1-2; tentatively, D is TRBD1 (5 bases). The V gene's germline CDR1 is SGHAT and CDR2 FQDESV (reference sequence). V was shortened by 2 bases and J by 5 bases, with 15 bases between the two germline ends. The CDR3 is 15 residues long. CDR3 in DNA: TGTGCCAGCAGCTTAAATAGGGACCCCTCGTATGGCTACACCTTC. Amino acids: CASSLNRDPSYGYTF.

The CDR3 coding sequence is TGTGCCAGCAGTTACTCAACCCGGAACACCGGGGAGCTGTTTTTT. It codes for CASSYSTRNTGELFF. The V and J genes are TRBV6-5 and TRBJ2-2, with D unclear. Germline CDR1 MNHEY, CDR2 SVGAGI. The CDR3 length is 15 residues. V lost 0 bases, J lost 1 base, and 6 bases lay in between.

This chain's CDR3 is CASSLPPGLPNYGYTF. The DNA for the CDR3 is TGTGCCAGCAGTTTACCACCGGGCCTACCTAACTATGGCTACACCTTC. The rearrangement links TRBV28 to TRBJ1-2; D is unresolved. The V gene lost 2 bases and the J gene lost 0 bases, with 13 bases spanning the gap. CDR3 length equals 16 residues. Germline V lookup: CDR1 MDHEN, CDR2 SYDVKM.

This chain's CDR3 is CASSHQYNSPLHF. In DNA, the CDR3 is TGCGCCAGCAGCCACCAGTATAATTCACCCCTCCACTTT. The V and J genes are TRBV4-1 and TRBJ1-6; D ambiguous. Germline CDR1 reads MGHRA; CDR2 reads YSYEKL. The CDR3 sequence is 13 residues long. Trimming took off 3 bases at V and 4 bases at J, with 4 bases between the two ends.

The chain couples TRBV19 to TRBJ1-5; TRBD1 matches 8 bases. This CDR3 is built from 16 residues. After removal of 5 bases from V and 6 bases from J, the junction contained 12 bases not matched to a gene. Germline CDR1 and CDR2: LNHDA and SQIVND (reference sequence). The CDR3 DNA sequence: TGTGCCAGTAGTCTGAGACAGGGGAGGGGGATTCAGCCCCAGCATTTT. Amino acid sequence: CASSLRQGRGIQPQHF.

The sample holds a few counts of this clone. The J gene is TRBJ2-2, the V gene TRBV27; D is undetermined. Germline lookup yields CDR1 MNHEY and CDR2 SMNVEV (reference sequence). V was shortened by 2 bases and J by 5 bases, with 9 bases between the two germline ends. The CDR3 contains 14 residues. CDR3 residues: CASSLGEGTGELFF. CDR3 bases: TGTGCCAGCAGTTTAGGGGAAGGGACCGGGGAGCTGTTTTTT.

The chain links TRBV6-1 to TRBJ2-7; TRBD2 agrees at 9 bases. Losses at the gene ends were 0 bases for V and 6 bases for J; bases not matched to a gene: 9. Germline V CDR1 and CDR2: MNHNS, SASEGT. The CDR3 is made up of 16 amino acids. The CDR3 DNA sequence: TGTGCCAGCAGTGAAGCTAGTAGCGGGAGTGAGCGCGAGCAGTACTTC. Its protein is CASSEASSGSEREQYF.

CDR3 coding DNA: TGTGCCTGGAGTGTAAGTGGGGATCAGCCCCAGCATTTT. Protein sequence: CAWSVSGDQPQHF. The V call is TRBV30, the J call TRBJ1-5, with no clear D. CDR1 is GTSNPN, CDR2 SVGIG, per germline (reference sequence). CDR3 size: 13 residues. V shed 0 bases and J shed 5 bases, with 8 bases lying between them. Variable domain in full (rest from reference TRBV30 and TRBJ1-5): SQTIHQWPATLVQPVGSPLSLECTVEGTSNPNLYWYRQAAGRGLQLLFYSVGIGQISSEVPQNLSASRPQDRQFILSSKKLLLSDSGFYLCAWSVSGDQPQHFGDGTRLSIL.

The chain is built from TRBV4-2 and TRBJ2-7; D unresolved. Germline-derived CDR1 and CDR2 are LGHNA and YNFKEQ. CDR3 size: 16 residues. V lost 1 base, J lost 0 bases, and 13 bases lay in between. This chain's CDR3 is CASSQGRGGSSYEQYF. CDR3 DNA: TGTGCCAGCAGCCAAGGCCGTGGCGGAAGCTCCTACGAGCAGTACTTC.

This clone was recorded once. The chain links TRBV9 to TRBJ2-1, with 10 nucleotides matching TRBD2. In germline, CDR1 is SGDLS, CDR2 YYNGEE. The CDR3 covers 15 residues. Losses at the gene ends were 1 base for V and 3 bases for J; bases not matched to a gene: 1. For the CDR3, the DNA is TGTGCCAGCAGCGTAACTAGCGGGAACTACAATGAGCAGTTCTTC. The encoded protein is CASSVTSGNYNEQFF.

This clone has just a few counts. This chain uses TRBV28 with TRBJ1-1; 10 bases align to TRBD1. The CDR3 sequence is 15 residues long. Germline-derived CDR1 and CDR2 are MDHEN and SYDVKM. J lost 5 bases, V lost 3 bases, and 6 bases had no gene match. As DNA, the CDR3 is TGTGCCAGCAGTTTCAGGACAGGGGGTTGGACTGAAGCTTTCTTT. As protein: CASSFRTGGWTEAFF.

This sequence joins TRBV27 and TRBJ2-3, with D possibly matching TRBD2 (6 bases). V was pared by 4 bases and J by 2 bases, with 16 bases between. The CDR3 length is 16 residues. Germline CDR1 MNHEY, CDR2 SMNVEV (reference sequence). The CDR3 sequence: CASSSAPSAYTDTQYF. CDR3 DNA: TGTGCCAGCAGTTCCGCCCCTAGCGCGTACACAGATACGCAGTATTTT.

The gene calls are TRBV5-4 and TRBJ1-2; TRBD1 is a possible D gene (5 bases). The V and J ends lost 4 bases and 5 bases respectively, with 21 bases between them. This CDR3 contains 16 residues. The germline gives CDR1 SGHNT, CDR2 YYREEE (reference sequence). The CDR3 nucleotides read TGTGCCAGCAGCGCCGGAGGCGGGGGGTCGGGGTATGGCTACACCTTC. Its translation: CASSAGGGGSGYGYTF.

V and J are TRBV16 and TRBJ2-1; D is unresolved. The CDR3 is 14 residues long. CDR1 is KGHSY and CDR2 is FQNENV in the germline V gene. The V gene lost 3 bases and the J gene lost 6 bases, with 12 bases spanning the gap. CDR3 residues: CASSHFRDVNEQFF. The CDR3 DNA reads TGTGCCAGCAGCCATTTTCGAGATGTCAATGAGCAGTTCTTC.

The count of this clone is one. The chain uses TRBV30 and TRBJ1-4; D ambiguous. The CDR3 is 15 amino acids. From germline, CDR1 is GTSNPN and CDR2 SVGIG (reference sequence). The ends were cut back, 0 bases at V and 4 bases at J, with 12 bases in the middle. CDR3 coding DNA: TGTGCCTGGAGTGTAGGGTGGTCGTATAATGAAAAACTGTTTTTT. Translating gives CAWSVGWSYNEKLFF.

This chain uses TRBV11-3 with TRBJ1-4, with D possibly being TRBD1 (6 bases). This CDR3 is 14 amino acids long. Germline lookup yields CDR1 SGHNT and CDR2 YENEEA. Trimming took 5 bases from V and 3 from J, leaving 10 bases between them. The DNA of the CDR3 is TGTGCCAGCAGCCAGGGGCGGGCTAATGAAAAACTGTTTTTT. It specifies CASSQGRANEKLFF. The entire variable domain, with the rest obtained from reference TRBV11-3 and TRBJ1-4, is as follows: EAGVVQSPRYKIIEKKQPVAFWCNPISGHNTLYWYLQNLGQGPELLIRYENEEAVDDSQLPKDRFSAERLKGVDSTLKIQPAELGDSAVYLCASSQGRANEKLFFGSGTQLSVL.

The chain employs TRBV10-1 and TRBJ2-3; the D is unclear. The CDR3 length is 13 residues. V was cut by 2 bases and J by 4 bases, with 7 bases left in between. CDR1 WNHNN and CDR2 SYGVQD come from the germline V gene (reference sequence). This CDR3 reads CASSETLADTQYF. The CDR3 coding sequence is TGCGCCAGCAGTGAGACTTTAGCAGATACGCAGTATTTT.

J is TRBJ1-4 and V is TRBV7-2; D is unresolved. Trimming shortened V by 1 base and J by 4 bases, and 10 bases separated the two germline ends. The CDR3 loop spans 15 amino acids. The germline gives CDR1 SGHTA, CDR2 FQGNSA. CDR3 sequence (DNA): TGTGCCAGCAGCTTAGATGGGCGGAATAATGAAAAACTGTTTTTT. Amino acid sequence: CASSLDGRNNEKLFF.

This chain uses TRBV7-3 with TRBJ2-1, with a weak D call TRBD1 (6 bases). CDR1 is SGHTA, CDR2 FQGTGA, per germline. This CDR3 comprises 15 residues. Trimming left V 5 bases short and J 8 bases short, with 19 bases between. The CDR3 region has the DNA TGTGCCAGCAGCGTCCAGGGGTCCTCGGTCCATGAGCAGTTCTTC. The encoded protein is CASSVQGSSVHEQFF. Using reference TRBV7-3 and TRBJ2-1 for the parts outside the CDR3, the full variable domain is GAGVSQTPSNKVTEKGKYVELRCDPISGHTALYWYRQSLGQGPEFLIYFQGTGAADDSGLPNDRFFAVRPEGSVSTLKIQRTERGDSAVYLCASSVQGSSVHEQFFGPGTRLTVL.

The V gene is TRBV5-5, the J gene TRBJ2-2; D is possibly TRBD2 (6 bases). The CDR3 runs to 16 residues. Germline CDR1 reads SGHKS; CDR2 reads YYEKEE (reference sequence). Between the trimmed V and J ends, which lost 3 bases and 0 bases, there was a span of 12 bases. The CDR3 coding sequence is TGTGCCAGCAGCTCGGGACTTTCACCGAACACCGGGGAGCTGTTTTTT. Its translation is CASSSGLSPNTGELFF.

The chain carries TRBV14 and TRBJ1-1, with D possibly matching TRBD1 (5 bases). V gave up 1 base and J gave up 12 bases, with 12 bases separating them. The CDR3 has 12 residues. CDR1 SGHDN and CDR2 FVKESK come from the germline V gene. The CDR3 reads CASSQGRAASFF. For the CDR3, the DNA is TGTGCCAGCAGCCAAGGCAGGGCGGCATCTTTCTTT.